The rows below give T cell receptor beta chains drawn from one sample of a study of human T cells and chemical hapten exposure. TCRdb ran MiXCR on the RACE reads and lists one entry per CDR3 protein. The table includes 110,000 or so distinct CDR3 sequences, less than 45% detected once. The source was whole blood, collected in connection with sensitization to the hapten diphenylcyclopropenone (DPC). The receptors stem from a man aged 40-49 years with alopecia areata. Some clones in this sample may be carry-over from other donors' samples. Both conserved end residues are part of each CDR3. The D gene is left open where the match is weak. The listing skips clone size in some rows; elsewhere it reads once, few, many or a size class.

D gene: NA; J gene: TRBJ2-3; clone size: NA; V gene: TRBV7-9; CDR3 protein: CASSLAGWPLSQYF; CDR3 DNA: TGTGCCAGCAGCTTAGCGGGCTGGCCCCTATCGCAGTATTTT
D gene: NA; J gene: TRBJ2-5; clone size: NA; V gene: TRBV10-2; CDR3 protein: CASRDYPETQYF; CDR3 DNA: TGCGCCAGCAGGGACTATCCAGAGACCCAGTACTTC
D gene: NA; J gene: TRBJ1-1; clone size: NA; V gene: TRBV28; CDR3 protein: CASTHGGEGNTEAFF; CDR3 DNA: TGTGCCAGCACCCATGGCGGGGAGGGAAACACTGAAGCTTTCTTT
D gene: TRBD1; J gene: TRBJ2-1; clone size: few; V gene: TRBV4-1; CDR3 protein: CASSQEGTGTYNEQFF; CDR3 DNA: TGCGCCAGCAGCCAAGAAGGGACAGGGACCTACAATGAGCAGTTCTTC
D gene: NA; J gene: TRBJ2-5; clone size: NA; V gene: TRBV7-9; CDR3 protein: CASSLNSETQYF; CDR3 DNA: TGTGCCAGCAGCTTAAACAGTGAGACCCAGTACTTC
D gene: TRBD1; J gene: TRBJ1-2; clone size: NA; V gene: TRBV29-1; CDR3 protein: CSVSTGSDYGYTF; CDR3 DNA: TGCAGCGTTTCGACAGGGTCCGACTATGGCTACACCTTC
D gene: TRBD2; J gene: TRBJ2-2; clone size: NA; V gene: TRBV5-1; CDR3 protein: CASSPIRPGLAGTTGELFF; CDR3 DNA: TGCGCCAGCAGCCCAATACGGCCGGGACTAGCGGGAACTACCGGGGAGCTGTTTTTT
D gene: NA; J gene: TRBJ1-1; clone size: NA; V gene: TRBV2; CDR3 protein: CARTFVPGNTEAFF; CDR3 DNA: TGTGCCAGGACGTTTGTCCCCGGGAACACTGAAGCTTTCTTT
D gene: NA; J gene: TRBJ2-3; clone size: NA; V gene: TRBV7-2; CDR3 protein: CASSPTLDTQYF; CDR3 DNA: TGTGCCAGCAGCCCTACCCTAGATACGCAGTATTTT
D gene: TRBD1; J gene: TRBJ2-7; clone size: few; V gene: TRBV20-1; CDR3 protein: CSARDLTGTGGFSYEQYF; CDR3 DNA: TGCAGTGCTAGAGATCTCACCGGGACAGGGGGCTTCAGCTACGAGCAGTACTTC
D gene: NA; J gene: TRBJ2-3; clone size: few; V gene: TRBV29-1; CDR3 protein: CSADGVITDTQYF; CDR3 DNA: TGCAGCGCCGATGGGGTAATCACAGATACGCAGTATTTT
D gene: NA; J gene: TRBJ2-3; clone size: NA; V gene: TRBV14; CDR3 protein: CASSQDYSSAGTDTQYF; CDR3 DNA: TGTGCCAGCAGCCAAGATTACTCCTCAGCGGGCACAGATACGCAGTATTTT
D gene: NA; J gene: TRBJ2-3; clone size: few; V gene: TRBV27; CDR3 protein: CASRGGSGTLTDTQYF; CDR3 DNA: TGTGCCAGCAGAGGCGGTAGCGGAACCCTCACAGATACGCAGTATTTT
D gene: NA; J gene: TRBJ2-1; clone size: few; V gene: TRBV27; CDR3 protein: CASSPPIRGNEQFF; CDR3 DNA: TGTGCCAGCAGTCCCCCCATCCGCGGCAATGAGCAGTTCTTC
D gene: NA; J gene: TRBJ1-1; clone size: NA; V gene: TRBV18; CDR3 protein: CASSPPSVNTEAFF; CDR3 DNA: TGTGCCAGCTCACCACCATCTGTGAACACTGAAGCTTTCTTT
D gene: NA; J gene: TRBJ1-1; clone size: NA; V gene: TRBV6-2/TRBV6-3; CDR3 protein: CASGQGFSTEAFF; CDR3 DNA: TGTGCCAGCGGTCAGGGATTTAGCACTGAAGCTTTCTTT
D gene: TRBD2; J gene: TRBJ2-3; clone size: few; V gene: TRBV27; CDR3 protein: CASSPPGLLGADTQYF; CDR3 DNA: TGTGCCAGCAGTCCCCCGGGACTACTTGGGGCAGATACGCAGTATTTT
D gene: TRBD2; J gene: TRBJ2-1; clone size: few; V gene: TRBV7-2; CDR3 protein: CASSFSSFAGGNNEQFF; CDR3 DNA: TGTGCCAGCAGCTTCTCCTCTTTTGCGGGAGGAAACAATGAGCAGTTCTTC
D gene: TRBD2; J gene: TRBJ2-5; clone size: few; V gene: TRBV30; CDR3 protein: CAWQASGWTSQYF; CDR3 DNA: TGTGCCTGGCAAGCCTCTGGGTGGACTAGTCAGTACTTC
D gene: NA; J gene: TRBJ1-3; clone size: NA; V gene: TRBV7-2; CDR3 protein: CASSSLSGNTIYF; CDR3 DNA: TGTGCCAGCAGCTCCTTGTCTGGAAACACCATATATTTT
D gene: TRBD2; J gene: TRBJ2-5; clone size: many; V gene: TRBV27; CDR3 protein: CASSLVGRPETQYF; CDR3 DNA: TGTGCCAGCAGTTTAGTCGGGAGGCCGGAGACCCAGTACTTC
D gene: NA; J gene: TRBJ1-3; clone size: NA; V gene: TRBV29-1; CDR3 protein: CSVARGRTGNTIYF; CDR3 DNA: TGCAGCGTCGCCCGGGGTAGGACTGGAAACACCATATATTTT
D gene: NA; J gene: TRBJ1-2; clone size: NA; V gene: TRBV7-9; CDR3 protein: CASSLQGSIGYTF; CDR3 DNA: TGTGCCAGCAGCTTACAGGGGTCGATTGGCTACACCTTC
D gene: TRBD2; J gene: TRBJ2-6; clone size: NA; V gene: TRBV6-1; CDR3 protein: CASSTGTSGSAGANVLTF; CDR3 DNA: TGTGCCAGCAGTACCGGGACTAGCGGGAGTGCCGGGGCCAACGTCCTGACTTTC
D gene: NA; J gene: TRBJ2-5; clone size: NA; V gene: TRBV20-1; CDR3 protein: CSARDSGTPKETQYF; CDR3 DNA: TGCAGTGCTAGAGATTCAGGGACACCAAAAGAGACCCAGTACTTC
D gene: NA; J gene: TRBJ1-5; clone size: few; V gene: TRBV6-2/TRBV6-3; CDR3 protein: CASLPGFYSNQPQHF; CDR3 DNA: TGTGCCAGTCTACCGGGTTTCTATAGCAATCAGCCCCAGCATTTT
D gene: NA; J gene: TRBJ2-1; clone size: few; V gene: TRBV11-2; CDR3 protein: CASSSTTFDEQFF; CDR3 DNA: TGTGCCAGCAGCTCGACTACTTTCGATGAGCAGTTCTTC
D gene: TRBD1; J gene: TRBJ2-6; clone size: few; V gene: TRBV6-4; CDR3 protein: CASSPQQGTGANVLTF; CDR3 DNA: TGTGCCAGCAGTCCGCAACAGGGGACTGGGGCCAACGTCCTGACTTTC
D gene: NA; J gene: TRBJ2-7; clone size: NA; V gene: TRBV25-1; CDR3 protein: CASRAGTYEQYF; CDR3 DNA: TGTGCCAGCCGGGCGGGGACCTACGAGCAGTACTTC
D gene: NA; J gene: TRBJ2-1; clone size: NA; V gene: TRBV11-2; CDR3 protein: CASSLGLNNEQFF; CDR3 DNA: TGTGCCAGCAGCTTAGGGCTAAACAATGAGCAGTTCTTC
D gene: TRBD1; J gene: TRBJ1-2; clone size: few; V gene: TRBV4-1; CDR3 protein: CASSQQSSTGIYGYTF; CDR3 DNA: TGCGCCAGCAGCCAGCAATCATCGACAGGGATCTATGGCTACACCTTC
D gene: NA; J gene: TRBJ1-3; clone size: once; V gene: TRBV11-2; CDR3 protein: CASSSKDRFSSGNTIYF; CDR3 DNA: TGTGCCAGCAGCTCAAAAGACAGGTTCAGCTCTGGAAACACCATATATTTT
D gene: TRBD1; J gene: TRBJ2-7; clone size: NA; V gene: TRBV28; CDR3 protein: CASSLTGGGSYEQYF; CDR3 DNA: TGTGCCAGCAGCCTGACAGGGGGCGGCTCCTACGAGCAGTACTTC
D gene: NA; J gene: TRBJ2-3; clone size: NA; V gene: TRBV6-1; CDR3 protein: CASSEGGDTQYF; CDR3 DNA: TGTGCCAGCAGTGAAGGGGGGGATACGCAGTATTTT
D gene: NA; J gene: TRBJ1-5; clone size: NA; V gene: TRBV24-1; CDR3 protein: CATSESWTDSNQPQHF; CDR3 DNA: TGTGCCACCAGTGAATCTTGGACGGATAGCAATCAGCCCCAGCATTTT
D gene: NA; J gene: TRBJ2-1; clone size: NA; V gene: TRBV29-1; CDR3 protein: CSVFRGPYNEQFF; CDR3 DNA: TGCAGCGTTTTTCGGGGACCCTACAATGAGCAGTTCTTC
D gene: TRBD2; J gene: TRBJ2-1; clone size: NA; V gene: TRBV7-8; CDR3 protein: CASSLDGLAGFGEQFF; CDR3 DNA: TGTGCCAGCAGCTTAGACGGCCTAGCGGGATTCGGTGAGCAGTTCTTC
D gene: NA; J gene: TRBJ2-6; clone size: once; V gene: TRBV2; CDR3 protein: CASSETESGANVLTF; CDR3 DNA: TGTGCCAGCAGTGAAACTGAATCTGGGGCCAACGTCCTGACTTTC
D gene: TRBD1; J gene: TRBJ1-1; clone size: few; V gene: TRBV12-3/TRBV12-4; CDR3 protein: CASSFIQGQTFF; CDR3 DNA: TGTGCCAGCAGTTTCATACAGGGGCAGACTTTCTTT
D gene: NA; J gene: TRBJ2-3; clone size: few; V gene: TRBV30; CDR3 protein: CAWSVRSTDTQYF; CDR3 DNA: TGTGCCTGGAGTGTACGCAGCACAGATACGCAGTATTTT
D gene: TRBD1; J gene: TRBJ2-6; clone size: few; V gene: TRBV29-1; CDR3 protein: CSVVQGWVGGSGANVLTF; CDR3 DNA: TGCAGCGTCGTACAGGGGTGGGTAGGTGGATCTGGGGCCAACGTCCTGACTTTC
D gene: NA; J gene: TRBJ2-5; clone size: NA; V gene: TRBV20-1; CDR3 protein: CSARPGQRETQYF; CDR3 DNA: TGCAGTGCTAGACCCGGGCAGCGGGAGACCCAGTACTTC
D gene: NA; J gene: TRBJ1-1; clone size: few; V gene: TRBV5-5; CDR3 protein: CASSLSDYTEAFF; CDR3 DNA: TGTGCCAGCAGCTTGTCGGACTACACTGAAGCTTTCTTT
D gene: NA; J gene: TRBJ1-5; clone size: NA; V gene: TRBV7-9; CDR3 protein: CASSFATEPQHF; CDR3 DNA: TGTGCCAGCAGCTTTGCGACGGAGCCCCAGCATTTT
D gene: NA; J gene: TRBJ1-1; clone size: few; V gene: TRBV5-1; CDR3 protein: CASSLNAANTEAFF; CDR3 DNA: TGCGCCAGCAGCTTGAATGCGGCGAACACTGAAGCTTTCTTT
D gene: TRBD2; J gene: TRBJ2-3; clone size: few; V gene: TRBV6-2/TRBV6-3; CDR3 protein: CASSYPAGGLGTDTQYF; CDR3 DNA: TGTGCCAGCAGTTACCCAGCGGGAGGGCTCGGCACAGATACGCAGTATTTT
D gene: NA; J gene: TRBJ1-4; clone size: NA; V gene: TRBV28; CDR3 protein: CASSPGHGREKLFF; CDR3 DNA: TGTGCCAGCAGTCCGGGACATGGCCGGGAAAAACTGTTTTTT